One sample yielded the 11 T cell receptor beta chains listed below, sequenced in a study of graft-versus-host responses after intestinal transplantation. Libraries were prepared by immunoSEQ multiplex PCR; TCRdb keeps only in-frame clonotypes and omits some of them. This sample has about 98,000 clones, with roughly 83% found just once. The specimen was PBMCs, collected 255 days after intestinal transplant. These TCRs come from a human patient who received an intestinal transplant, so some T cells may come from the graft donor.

The CDR3 region has the DNA TGTGCCAGCAGTCACCCCCGGGACAGGGGTGAAAAACTGTTTTTT. Translating it yields CASSHPRDRGEKLFF. The chain combines TRBV27 with TRBJ1-4; 10 bases are a match to TRBD1. The CDR3 runs 15 residues. Germline assignment: CDR1 MNHEY and CDR2 SMNVEV (reference sequence). Losses at the gene ends were 5 bases for V and 7 bases for J; bases not matched to a gene: 7.

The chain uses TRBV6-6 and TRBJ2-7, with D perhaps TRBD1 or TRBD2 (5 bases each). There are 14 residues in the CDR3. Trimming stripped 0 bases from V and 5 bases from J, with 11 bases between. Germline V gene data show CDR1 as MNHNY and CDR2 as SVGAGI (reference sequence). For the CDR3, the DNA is TGTGCCAGCAGTTACTCGAGGGACCAAGACGAGCAGTACTTC. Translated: CASSYSRDQDEQYF.

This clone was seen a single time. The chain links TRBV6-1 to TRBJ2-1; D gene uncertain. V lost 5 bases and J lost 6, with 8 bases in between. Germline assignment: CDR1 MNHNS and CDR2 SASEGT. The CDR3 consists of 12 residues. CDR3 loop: CASSPGVNEQFF. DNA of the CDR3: TGTGCCAGCAGTCCTGGGGTCAATGAGCAGTTCTTC.

The CDR3 region is CASSRDDGWGLAGRTDTQYF. CDR3 DNA sequence: TGTGCCAGTAGTAGGGATGATGGATGGGGGCTAGCGGGCAGGACAGATACGCAGTATTTT. This chain links TRBV19 with TRBJ2-3; TRBD2 aligns across 8 bases. The CDR3 runs to 20 residues. CDR1 and CDR2 from the germline V gene are LNHDA and SQIVND (reference sequence). Losses at the gene ends were 4 bases for V and 3 bases for J; bases not matched to a gene: 21.

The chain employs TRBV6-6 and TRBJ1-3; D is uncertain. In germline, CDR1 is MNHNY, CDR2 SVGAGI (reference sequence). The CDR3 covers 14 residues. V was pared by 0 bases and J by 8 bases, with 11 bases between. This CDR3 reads CASSYSELVDTIYF. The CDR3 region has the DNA TGTGCCAGCAGTTACTCGGAGTTGGTGGACACCATATATTTT.

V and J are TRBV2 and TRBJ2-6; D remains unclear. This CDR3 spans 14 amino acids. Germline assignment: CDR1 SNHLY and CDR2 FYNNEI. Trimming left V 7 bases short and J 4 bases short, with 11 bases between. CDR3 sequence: CASTPEPGANVLTF. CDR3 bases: TGTGCCAGCACCCCAGAACCCGGGGCCAACGTCCTGACTTTC.

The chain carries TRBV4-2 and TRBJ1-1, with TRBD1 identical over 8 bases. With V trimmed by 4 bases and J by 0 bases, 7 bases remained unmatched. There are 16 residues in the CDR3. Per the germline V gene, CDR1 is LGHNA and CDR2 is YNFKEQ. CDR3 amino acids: CASSLDRGRMNTEAFF. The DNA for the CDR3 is TGTGCCAGCAGCCTAGACAGGGGTCGAATGAACACTGAAGCTTTCTTT.

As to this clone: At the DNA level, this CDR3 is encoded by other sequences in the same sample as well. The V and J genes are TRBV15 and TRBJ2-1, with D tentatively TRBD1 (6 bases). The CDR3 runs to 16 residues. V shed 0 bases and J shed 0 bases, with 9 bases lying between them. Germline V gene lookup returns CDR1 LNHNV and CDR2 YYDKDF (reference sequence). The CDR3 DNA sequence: TGTGCCACCAGCAGAGATAGGGGGAGCTCCTACAATGAGCAGTTCTTC. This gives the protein CATSRDRGSSYNEQFF.

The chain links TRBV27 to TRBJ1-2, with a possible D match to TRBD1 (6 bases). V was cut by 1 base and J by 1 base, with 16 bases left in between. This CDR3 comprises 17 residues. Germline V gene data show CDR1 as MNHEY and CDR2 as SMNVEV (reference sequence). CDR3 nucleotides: TGTGCCAGCAGTTTATACGCAGGGGACCGTTTTAACTATGGCTACACCTTC. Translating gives CASSLYAGDRFNYGYTF.

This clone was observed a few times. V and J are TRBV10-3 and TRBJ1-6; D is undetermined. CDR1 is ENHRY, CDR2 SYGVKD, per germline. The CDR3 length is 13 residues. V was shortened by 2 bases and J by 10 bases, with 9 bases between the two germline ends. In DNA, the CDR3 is TGTGCCATCAGTGAGACAATCGGGTCACCCCTCCACTTT. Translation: CAISETIGSPLHF.

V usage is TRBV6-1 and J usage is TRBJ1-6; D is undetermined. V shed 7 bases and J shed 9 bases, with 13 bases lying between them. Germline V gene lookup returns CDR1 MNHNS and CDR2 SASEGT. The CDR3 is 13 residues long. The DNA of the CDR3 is TGTGCCAGCAAGACAAGTCCAGGTTCACCCCTCCACTTT. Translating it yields CASKTSPGSPLHF.